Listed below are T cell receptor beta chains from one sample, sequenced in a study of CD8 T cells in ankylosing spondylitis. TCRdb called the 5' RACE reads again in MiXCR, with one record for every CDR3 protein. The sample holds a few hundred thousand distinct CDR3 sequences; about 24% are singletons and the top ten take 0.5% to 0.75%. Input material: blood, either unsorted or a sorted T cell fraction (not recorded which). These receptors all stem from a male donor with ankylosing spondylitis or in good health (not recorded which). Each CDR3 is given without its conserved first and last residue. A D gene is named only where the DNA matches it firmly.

ASSFSGQGHDTQY | TRBV5-1 | TRBD1 | TRBJ2-3
SASPQAPGGADTQY | TRBV20-1 | NA | TRBJ2-3
AISDSGADTQY | TRBV10-3 | NA | TRBJ2-3
ASSESFDTGELF | TRBV10-2 | NA | TRBJ2-2
SAYTPGTGFSEQY | TRBV20-1 | TRBD1 | TRBJ2-7
SVGDDTDTQY | TRBV29-1 | NA | TRBJ2-3
SARGSSYNSPLH | TRBV20-1 | NA | TRBJ1-6
ASSTGLAKAEQY | TRBV12-3/TRBV12-4 | TRBD2 | TRBJ2-7
ASSQEAQGRKLF | TRBV7-2 | NA | TRBJ1-4
ASSAFGQGKETQY | TRBV25-1 | TRBD1 | TRBJ2-5
SAQSSYEQY | TRBV20-1 | NA | TRBJ2-7
ASSRGTASSYEQY | TRBV12-3/TRBV12-4 | NA | TRBJ2-7
SAGGGFSYNEQF | TRBV29-1 | NA | TRBJ2-1
ASSLAGTGKAF | TRBV7-2 | TRBD1 | TRBJ1-1
ASSLDPDTQY | TRBV5-1 | NA | TRBJ2-3
ASSRLESTDTQY | TRBV6-1 | NA | TRBJ2-3
ASSFSNSTDTQY | TRBV23-1 | NA | TRBJ2-3
ASSQGPRDGYT | TRBV3-1 | NA | TRBJ1-2
ASSEEQVIGTQY | TRBV6-1 | NA | TRBJ2-5
ASSSQGSSYNEQF | TRBV5-1 | NA | TRBJ2-1
ASSLTSSTYTQY | TRBV11-3 | NA | TRBJ2-3
AISDARGDEQF | TRBV10-3 | NA | TRBJ2-1
ASSPPGDGYEQY | TRBV18 | NA | TRBJ2-7
SARTPGQGSNTGELF | TRBV20-1 | TRBD1 | TRBJ2-2
SARDPGQRNTGELF | TRBV20-1 | TRBD1 | TRBJ2-2
ATGAGGTGANVLT | TRBV24-1 | NA | TRBJ2-6
ASSGWRGDGYT | TRBV11-1 | NA | TRBJ1-2
SADVSDTQY | TRBV20-1 | NA | TRBJ2-3
ASSLRTDQETQY | TRBV5-8 | NA | TRBJ2-5
SARRPSSYEQY | TRBV20-1 | NA | TRBJ2-7
SARWGMQGETQY | TRBV20-1 | NA | TRBJ2-5
ATVQLGTDTQY | TRBV10-3 | NA | TRBJ2-3
ASSFGVNIQY | TRBV12-3/TRBV12-4 | NA | TRBJ2-4
AISDPLGGELF | TRBV10-3 | NA | TRBJ2-2
SGAGGSGNTIY | TRBV29-1 | NA | TRBJ1-3
ASSPSGPRDTDTQY | TRBV5-6 | NA | TRBJ2-3
SARDGTARGTGELF | TRBV20-1 | NA | TRBJ2-2
SAGETPNSGQY | TRBV20-1 | NA | TRBJ2-7
ASAGGTGELF | TRBV9 | TRBD2 | TRBJ2-2
AIRNTGTAYEQY | TRBV10-3 | TRBD1 | TRBJ2-7
ASSPRNRWETQY | TRBV7-2 | NA | TRBJ2-5
ASSSYQDTQY | TRBV5-5 | NA | TRBJ2-3
ASSLDLVGVYSNQPQH | TRBV12-3/TRBV12-4 | NA | TRBJ1-5
SAIARQGGFIGSTDTQY | TRBV20-1 | NA | TRBJ2-3
ASSSTGRKRQY | TRBV9 | NA | TRBJ2-7
ASSLEWTGVETQY | TRBV5-5 | TRBD1 | TRBJ2-5
ASSEEAGQSIYYGYT | TRBV6-1 | NA | TRBJ1-2
ASSPDREKQY | TRBV18 | NA | TRBJ2-7
ASTLGTGRYNEQF | TRBV7-2 | TRBD1 | TRBJ2-1
ASSGRTSGHEQY | TRBV5-6 | TRBD2 | TRBJ2-7
ASSEDPSTDTQY | TRBV9 | NA | TRBJ2-3